Following are 26 T cell receptor beta chains from one sample sequenced in a study of cytomegalovirus exposure and HLA in healthy donors. The repertoire was sequenced with immunoSEQ multiplex PCR; TCRdb's copy has only in-frame clones and lacks some. The table records more than 300,000 clones, more than 80% of them present only once. Sequencing was done on a sample of PBMCs. These receptors were taken from a woman aged 18-29 years in good health and CMV-seronegative.

This rearrangement joins TRBV5-1 to TRBJ2-3; TRBD2 matches 7 bases. CDR3 length: 19 amino acids. V was clipped by 3 bases and J by 2 bases; unmatched bases: 18. The germline V gene encodes CDR1 SGHRS and CDR2 YFSETQ. As DNA, the CDR3 is TGCGCCAGCAGCTCGGGGTTGATAGCGGGCACAACCTTCACAGATACGCAGTATTTT. Translating gives CASSSGLIAGTTFTDTQYF.

The V call is TRBV2, the J call TRBJ1-1, with D hard to call. Germline V gene lookup returns CDR1 SNHLY and CDR2 FYNNEI. V lost 6 bases and J lost 0, with 5 bases in between. This CDR3 is 12 amino acids long. CDR3 sequence (DNA): TGTGCCAGCAGGACAATGAACACTGAAGCTTTCTTT. Translating gives CASRTMNTEAFF.

V gene TRBV4-3 combines with J gene TRBJ2-2, with D unclear. This CDR3 has 14 amino acids. The V gene's germline CDR1 is LGHNA and CDR2 YSLEER. The V end was cut by 0 bases, the J end by 3 bases, with 5 bases between. The CDR3 sequence: CASSQDFDTGELFF. The CDR3 DNA reads as TGCGCCAGCAGCCAAGACTTCGACACCGGGGAGCTGTTTTTT.

The chain carries TRBV4-1 and TRBJ1-1; tentatively, D is TRBD1 (5 bases). In germline, CDR1 is MGHRA, CDR2 YSYEKL. This CDR3 region has 14 residues. V was clipped by 6 bases and J by 3 bases, with 14 bases between them. The CDR3 is CASRRGFSDTEAFF. The DNA for the CDR3 is TGCGCCAGCAGAAGGGGATTTTCCGACACTGAAGCTTTCTTT.

The V call is TRBV28, the J call TRBJ1-5; 12 bases match TRBD1. Trimming took 7 bases from V and 6 from J; bases not matched to a gene: 7. The germline CDR1 and CDR2 sequences are MDHEN and SYDVKM. The CDR3 totals 15 residues. In DNA form, the CDR3 reads TGTGCCAGCATTACAGGGACAGGGGGCTTTCAGCCCCAGCATTTT. Its protein product is CASITGTGGFQPQHF.

This clone was seen ten or more times. The V and J genes are TRBV4-3 and TRBJ1-1; weak D call: TRBD1 (6 bases). This CDR3 comprises 12 residues. CDR1 LGHNA and CDR2 YSLEER come from the germline V gene. The V and J ends lost 3 bases and 8 bases respectively, with 10 bases between them. CDR3 region: CASSQGDREAFF. The DNA of the CDR3 is TGCGCCAGCAGCCAGGGAGACAGGGAAGCTTTCTTT.

The chain uses TRBV11-2 and TRBJ2-5; perhaps TRBD2 as D (6 bases). V lost 5 bases to trimming and J lost 3 bases, with 10 bases between them. From germline, CDR1 is SGHAT and CDR2 FQNNGV. This CDR3 spans 13 amino acids. In DNA, the CDR3 is TGTGCCAGCAGCCCGGGACTGGAAGAGACCCAGTACTTC. Translated: CASSPGLEETQYF.

The chain joins TRBV7-3 to TRBJ2-1, with a possible D match to TRBD1 (6 bases). Germline assignment: CDR1 SGHTA and CDR2 FQGTGA. The CDR3 consists of 12 residues. V shed 3 bases and J shed 7 bases, with 7 bases lying between them. The CDR3 loop is CASSFGQNEQFF. Written as DNA, the CDR3 is TGTGCCAGCAGCTTCGGACAGAATGAGCAGTTCTTC.

The V call is TRBV7-9, the J call TRBJ1-2; D call uncertain. This CDR3 has 15 residues. Per the germline V gene, CDR1 is SEHNR and CDR2 is FQNEAQ (reference sequence). V lost 3 bases, J lost 3 bases, and 14 bases lay in between. CDR3 DNA: TGTGCCAGCAGCTTCGAGCGGGAGAGAGACTATGGCTACACCTTC. Its translation is CASSFERERDYGYTF.

This clone was seen a few times. The V call is TRBV5-1, the J call TRBJ1-2, with 8 bases aligning to TRBD1. CDR1 SGHRS and CDR2 YFSETQ come from the germline V gene. This CDR3 contains 13 residues. V lost 2 bases and J lost 6; bases outside the gene matches: 3. The CDR3, as DNA: TGCGCCAGCAGCTTCGCAGGGGGCGATGGCTACACCTTC. This encodes CASSFAGGDGYTF.

The chain combines TRBV18 with TRBJ2-5, with D perhaps TRBD1 (6 bases). The CDR3 contains 13 residues. Germline V gives CDR1 KGHSH, CDR2 LQKENI. V lost 5 bases and J 1 base, leaving 8 bases between the germline ends. The CDR3 region has the DNA TGTGCCAGCTCAGAGGACAGCCAAGAGACCCAGTACTTC. This encodes CASSEDSQETQYF.

The rearrangement joins TRBV14 to TRBJ2-1, with 13 nucleotides matching TRBD2. CDR1 is SGHDN, CDR2 FVKESK, per germline. The CDR3 has 18 residues. With 3 bases clipped from V and 3 bases from J, the junction kept 8 bases outside the gene matches. CDR3 amino acids: CASSQNEGLAGVYNEQFF. The CDR3 DNA sequence: TGTGCCAGCAGCCAGAATGAAGGACTAGCGGGAGTCTACAATGAGCAGTTCTTC.

The chain joins TRBV5-1 to TRBJ2-5; 8 bases match TRBD2. Trimming at V came to 2 bases and at J to 1 base, leaving 4 bases not matched to a gene. Germline V gene sequence: CDR1 SGHRS, CDR2 YFSETQ. The CDR3 runs to 15 residues. CDR3 in DNA: TGCGCCAGCAGCTTATGGACTAGCACCCAAGAGACCCAGTACTTC. Its translation: CASSLWTSTQETQYF.

The chain carries TRBV19 and TRBJ1-2; TRBD1 matches at 7 bases. Trimming cost V 11 bases and J 7 bases; bases outside gene matches: 7. The CDR3 is made up of 11 amino acids. Germline values: CDR1 LNHDA, CDR2 SQIVND (reference sequence). CDR3 protein: CAGQDRVGYTF. In nucleotides, the CDR3 is TGTGCCGGACAAGACAGGGTTGGCTACACCTTC.

This chain connects TRBV4-3 to TRBJ2-7, with 8 nucleotides matching TRBD2. This CDR3 has 13 residues. The J segment lost 4 bases and the V segment lost 2 bases, leaving 1 base of the junction unmatched. In germline, CDR1 is LGHNA, CDR2 YSLEER. The CDR3 DNA reads as TGCGCCAGCAGCCAAAGCGGGAGTTACGAGCAGTACTTC. Translating gives CASSQSGSYEQYF.

This CDR3 is CASSQEDMRQVAYEQYF. The CDR3 DNA reads TGCGCCAGCAGCCAAGAGGATATGAGACAGGTGGCCTACGAGCAGTACTTC. V and J are TRBV4-3 and TRBJ2-7; perhaps TRBD1 as D (6 bases). The V gene lost 0 bases and the J gene lost 2 bases, with 17 bases spanning the gap. The length of the CDR3 is 17 residues. CDR1 LGHNA and CDR2 YSLEER come from the germline V gene.

The V call is TRBV18, the J call TRBJ1-5; 7 nucleotides align to TRBD1. CDR3 length: 15 amino acids. V was clipped by 6 bases and J by 5 bases; unmatched bases: 10. Germline lookup yields CDR1 KGHSH and CDR2 LQKENI. The CDR3 DNA reads TGTGCCAGCTCCCCGGTAGAGGGGGCCTATCAGCCCCAGCATTTT. It codes for CASSPVEGAYQPQHF.

The J gene is TRBJ2-2, the V gene TRBV4-3; maybe TRBD1 (6 bases). The germline V and J ends were trimmed by 0 bases and 5 bases, with 22 bases remaining between them. This CDR3 spans 19 amino acids. Germline V lookup: CDR1 LGHNA, CDR2 YSLEER. In DNA, the CDR3 is TGCGCCAGCAGCCAAGATCAACAGGGAATACCGAAGGAGACCGGGGAGCTGTTTTTT. Translated: CASSQDQQGIPKETGELFF.

The genes are TRBV7-9 and TRBJ2-7, with TRBD2 identical over 13 bases. This CDR3 spans 16 amino acids. V trimming: 5 bases; J trimming: 1 base; junction bases outside the gene matches: 5. Germline CDR1 is SEHNR and CDR2 is FQNEAQ (reference sequence). The CDR3 bases are TGTGCCAGCAGCCGAGGACTAGCGGGGGATTCCTACGAGCAGTACTTC. This gives the protein CASSRGLAGDSYEQYF.

The rearrangement links TRBV7-6 to TRBJ1-3, with 9 nucleotides matching TRBD1. This CDR3 contains 17 residues. V was pared by 4 bases and J by 2 bases, with 9 bases of the junction left unmatched. In germline, CDR1 is SGHVS, CDR2 FNYEAQ. CDR3 nucleotides: TGTGCCAGCAGCTGGGCGGGACAGGGTTTGACTGGAAACACCATATATTTT. Encoded protein: CASSWAGQGLTGNTIYF. Complete variable domain (other parts from reference TRBV7-6 and TRBJ1-3): GAGVSQSPRYKVTKRGQDVALRCDPISGHVSLYWYRQALGQGPEFLTYFNYEAQQDKSGLPNDRFSAERPEGSISTLTIQRTEQRDSAMYRCASSWAGQGLTGNTIYFGEGSWLTVV.

This sequence joins TRBV11-3 and TRBJ2-3; no clear D gene. V lost 1 base and J 1 base, leaving 9 bases between the germline ends. The germline gives CDR1 SGHNT, CDR2 YENEEA. The CDR3 is made up of 15 amino acids. CDR3 loop: CASSLGAQGTDTQYF. CDR3 nucleotides: TGTGCCAGCAGCTTAGGGGCCCAGGGCACAGATACGCAGTATTTT.

This rearrangement joins TRBV6-1 to TRBJ2-3; no firm D call. CDR3 length equals 13 residues. The V end lost 7 bases, the J end lost 3 bases, and 11 bases lay between the germline ends. Germline CDR1 and CDR2: MNHNS and SASEGT. The CDR3 region has the DNA TGTGCCAGCACCTCGACATTAACAGATACGCAGTATTTT. As protein: CASTSTLTDTQYF.

This chain links TRBV7-8 with TRBJ1-4, with 9 nucleotides matching TRBD1. CDR1 is SGHVS, CDR2 FQNEAQ, per germline. The CDR3 runs 13 residues. The junction had 5 bases not matched to a gene; V was cut back by 10 bases and J by 5 bases. The CDR3 nucleotides read TGTGCCACTCAACAGGGGGCGAATGAAAAACTGTTTTTT. Its protein product is CATQQGANEKLFF.

This clone was detected once. The chain has TRBV29-1 and TRBJ1-1; 9 bases are a match to TRBD1. The germline V gene encodes CDR1 SQVTM and CDR2 ANQGSEA. This CDR3 contains 14 residues. V shed 7 bases, J shed 3 bases, and the junction held 9 bases outside the gene matches. CDR3 sequence: CSGNRGHWDTEAFF. CDR3 nucleotides: TGCAGCGGGAACAGGGGGCACTGGGACACTGAAGCTTTCTTT. The full variable domain, rest sourced from reference TRBV29-1 and TRBJ1-1, is SAVISQKPSRDICQRGTSLTIQCQVDSQVTMMFWYRQQPGQSLTLIATANQGSEATYESGFVIDKFPISRPNLTFSTLTVSNMSPEDSSIYLCSGNRGHWDTEAFFGQGTRLTVV.

This clone has more than one count but fewer than ten. The rearrangement uses TRBV14 and TRBJ1-1, with a weak D call TRBD1 (6 bases). From germline, CDR1 is SGHDN and CDR2 FVKESK. The V gene lost 4 bases and the J gene lost 5 bases, with 14 bases spanning the gap. This CDR3 contains 14 residues. This chain's CDR3 is CASSRVGAGTEAFF. In nucleotides, the CDR3 is TGTGCCAGCAGCCGAGTGGGGGCAGGGACTGAAGCTTTCTTT.

This chain links TRBV7-2 with TRBJ2-7; D gene uncertain. Germline V gene data show CDR1 as SGHTA and CDR2 as FQGNSA. V was clipped by 8 bases and J by 1 base, with 6 bases between them. The CDR3 length is 11 residues. CDR3 coding DNA: TGTGCCAGCGCAGGTTCCTACGAGCAGTACTTC. This gives the protein CASAGSYEQYF.